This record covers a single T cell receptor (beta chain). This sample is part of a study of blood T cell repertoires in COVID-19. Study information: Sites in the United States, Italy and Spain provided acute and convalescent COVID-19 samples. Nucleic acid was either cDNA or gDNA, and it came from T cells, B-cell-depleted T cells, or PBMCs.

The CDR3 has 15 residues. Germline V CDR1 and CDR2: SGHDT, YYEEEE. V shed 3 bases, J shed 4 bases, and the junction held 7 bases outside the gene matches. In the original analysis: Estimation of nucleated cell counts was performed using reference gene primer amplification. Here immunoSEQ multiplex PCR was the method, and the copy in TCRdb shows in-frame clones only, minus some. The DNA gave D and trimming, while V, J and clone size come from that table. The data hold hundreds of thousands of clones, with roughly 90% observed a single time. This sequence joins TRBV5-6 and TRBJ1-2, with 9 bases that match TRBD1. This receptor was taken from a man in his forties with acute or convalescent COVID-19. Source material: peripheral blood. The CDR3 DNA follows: TGTGCCAGCAGCTCACCGGGACAGGGAATCTATGGCTACACCTTC. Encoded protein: CASSSPGQGIYGYTF.